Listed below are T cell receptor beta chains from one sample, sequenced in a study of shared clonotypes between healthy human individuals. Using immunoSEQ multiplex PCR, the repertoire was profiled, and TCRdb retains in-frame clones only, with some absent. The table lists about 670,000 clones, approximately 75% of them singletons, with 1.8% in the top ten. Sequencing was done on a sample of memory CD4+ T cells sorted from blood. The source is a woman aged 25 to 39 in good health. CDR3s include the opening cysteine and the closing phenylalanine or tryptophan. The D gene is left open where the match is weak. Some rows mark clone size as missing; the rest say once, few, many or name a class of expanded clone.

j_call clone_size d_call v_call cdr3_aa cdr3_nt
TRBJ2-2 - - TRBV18 CASSPKGTGELFF TGTGCCAGCTCACCTAAGGGGACCGGGGAGCTGTTTTTT
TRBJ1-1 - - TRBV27 CASSLRPRDTEAFF TGTGCCAGCAGTTTGCGCCCTAGGGACACTGAAGCTTTCTTT
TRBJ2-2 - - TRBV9 CASSVLAPTNTGELFF TGTGCCAGCAGCGTGTTAGCGCCAACGAACACCGGGGAGCTGTTTTTT
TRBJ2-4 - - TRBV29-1 CSVGDALGGGDIQYF TGCAGCGTTGGCGATGCACTCGGAGGGGGAGACATTCAGTACTTC
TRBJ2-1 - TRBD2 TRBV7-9 CASSLGYIAGSSYNEQFF TGTGCCAGCAGCTTAGGGTACATAGCGGGAAGCTCCTACAATGAGCAGTTCTTC
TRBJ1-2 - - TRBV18 CASSPSGQAHGYTF TGTGCCAGCTCACCAAGTGGGCAGGCGCATGGCTACACCTTC
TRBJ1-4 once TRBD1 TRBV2 CASTYRGLNEKLFF TGTGCCAGCACCTACAGGGGGCTCAATGAAAAACTGTTTTTT
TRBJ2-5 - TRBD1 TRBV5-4 CASSLPGQQETQYF TGTGCCAGCAGCCTACCGGGACAGCAAGAGACCCAGTACTTC
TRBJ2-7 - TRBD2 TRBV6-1 CASSLSGSVHEQYF TGTGCCAGCAGCCTGAGCGGGAGCGTCCACGAGCAGTACTTC
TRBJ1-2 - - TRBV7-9 CASSPGLIYGYTF TGTGCCAGCAGCCCGGGACTAATCTATGGCTACACCTTC
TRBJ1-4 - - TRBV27 CASSWQQGLANEKLFF TGTGCCAGCAGTTGGCAACAGGGTTTAGCTAATGAAAAACTGTTTTTT
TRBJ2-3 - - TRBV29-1 CSVEASGRDTQYF TGCAGCGTTGAGGCTTCCGGGAGAGATACGCAGTATTTT
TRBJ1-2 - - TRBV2 CASTSNYGYTF TGTGCCAGCACCTCTAACTATGGCTACACCTTC
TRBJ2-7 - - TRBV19 CASSIGRAGEQYF TGTGCCAGTAGTATTGGCCGAGCTGGAGAGCAGTACTTC
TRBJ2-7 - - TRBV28 CASSLTARVAYEQYF TGTGCCAGCAGTTTAACAGCCAGGGTCGCCTACGAGCAGTACTTC
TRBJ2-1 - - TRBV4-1 CASNPSSSSYNEQFF TGCGCCAGCAACCCTTCCTCAAGCTCCTACAATGAGCAGTTCTTC
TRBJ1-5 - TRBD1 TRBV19 CASSVTLATGVNQPQHF TGTGCCAGTAGTGTCACCCTTGCGACAGGGGTCAATCAGCCCCAGCATTTT
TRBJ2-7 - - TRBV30 CAWRGGTRNTYEQYF TGTGCCTGGAGGGGCGGGACACGGAACACCTACGAGCAGTACTTC
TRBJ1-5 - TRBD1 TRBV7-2 CASSLGTATNQPQHF TGTGCCAGCAGCTTGGGGACAGCTACCAATCAGCCCCAGCATTTT
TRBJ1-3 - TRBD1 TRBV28 CASRLGTANSGNTIYF TGTGCCAGCCGATTGGGGACAGCCAACTCTGGAAACACCATATATTTT
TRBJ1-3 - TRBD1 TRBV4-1 CASSQTTGGSGNTIYF TGCGCCAGCAGCCAGACTACAGGGGGCTCAGGAAACACCATATATTTT
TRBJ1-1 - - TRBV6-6 CASSYHERSTEAFF TGTGCCAGCAGTTACCACGAGCGGTCGACTGAAGCTTTCTTT
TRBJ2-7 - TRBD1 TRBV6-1 CASSERDRVTEQYF TGTGCCAGCAGTGAGCGGGACAGGGTCACCGAGCAGTACTTC
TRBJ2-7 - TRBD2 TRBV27 CASSTPGLESYEQYF TGTGCCAGCAGTACCCCGGGACTAGAGTCCTACGAGCAGTACTTC
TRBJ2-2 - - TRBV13 CASSLTGVGTGELFF TGTGCCAGCAGCCTCACAGGGGTGGGGACTGGGGAGCTGTTTTTT
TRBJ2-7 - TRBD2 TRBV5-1 CASRGTSGGEQYF TGCGCCAGCAGAGGGACTAGCGGCGGGGAGCAGTACTTC
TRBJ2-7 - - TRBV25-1 CASSEWQGYEQYF TGTGCCAGCAGTGAATGGCAGGGGTACGAGCAGTACTTC
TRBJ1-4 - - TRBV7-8 CASSPRALLQEKLFF TGTGCCAGCAGCCCCCGGGCCCTGCTCCAAGAAAAACTGTTTTTT
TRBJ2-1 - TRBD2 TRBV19 CASSEREGNEQFF TGTGCCAGTAGTGAGCGGGAGGGGAATGAGCAGTTCTTC
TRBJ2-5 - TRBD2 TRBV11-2 CASSLFLGLAGGETQYF TGTGCCAGCAGCTTATTTTTGGGACTAGCGGGAGGGGAGACCCAGTACTTC
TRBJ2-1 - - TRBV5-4 CASSLKLSSYNEQFF TGTGCCAGCAGCTTGAAACTGAGCTCCTACAATGAGCAGTTCTTC
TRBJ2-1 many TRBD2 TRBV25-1 CASSEGGGRVYNEQFF TGTGCCAGCAGCGAAGGAGGCGGGAGGGTCTACAATGAGCAGTTCTTC
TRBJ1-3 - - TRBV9 CASGEAKSSGNTIYF TGTGCCAGCGGCGAGGCCAAGAGCTCTGGAAACACCATATATTTT
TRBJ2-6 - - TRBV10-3 CASELRRTGANVLTF TGTGCCAGCGAGTTGAGGAGGACTGGGGCCAACGTCCTGACTTTC
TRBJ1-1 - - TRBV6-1 CASFPTGNTEAFF TGTGCCAGCTTCCCAACAGGGAACACTGAAGCTTTCTTT
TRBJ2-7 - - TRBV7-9 CASSPRTADGEQYF TGTGCCAGCAGCCCCCGGACAGCGGATGGGGAGCAGTACTTC
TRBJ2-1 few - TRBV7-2 CASSRIALLYNEQFF TGTGCCAGCAGTCGTATAGCCCTCCTCTACAATGAGCAGTTCTTC
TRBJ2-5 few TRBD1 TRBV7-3 CASSPQGEETQYF TGTGCCAGCAGCCCACAGGGGGAAGAGACCCAGTACTTC
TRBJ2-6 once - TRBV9 CASSAHRVGANVLTF TGTGCCAGCAGCGCTCACAGGGTTGGGGCCAACGTCCTGACTTTC
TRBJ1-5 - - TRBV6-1 CASSGGLSSNQPQHF TGTGCCAGCAGCGGCGGACTGAGTAGCAATCAGCCCCAGCATTTT
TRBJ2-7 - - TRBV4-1 CASSQDRGIEQYF TGCGCCAGCAGCCAAGATAGGGGGATCGAGCAGTACTTC
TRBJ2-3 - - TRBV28 CASSPQSFADTQYF TGTGCCAGCAGTCCCCAATCCTTTGCCGATACGCAGTATTTT
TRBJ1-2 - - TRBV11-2 CASSPGTAPYGYTF TGTGCCAGCAGCCCCGGGACGGCTCCCTATGGCTACACCTTC